This TCR beta chain derives from a study of cytomegalovirus exposure and HLA in healthy donors. Per the germline V gene, CDR1 is SGHVS and CDR2 is FQNEAQ. The CDR3 is made up of 20 amino acids. V lost 0 bases to trimming and J lost 3 bases, with 24 bases between them. Both 60 Vbeta primers and 13 Jbeta primers went into the PCR. Here immunoSEQ multiplex PCR was the method, and the copy in TCRdb shows in-frame clones only, minus some. The sample yields more than 150,000 clones, 80% to 85% seen once. Specimen: PBMCs. V usage is TRBV7-8 and J usage is TRBJ1-3; TRBD1 is a possible D gene (6 bases). This receptor was obtained from a young woman in good health and CMV-seronegative. The CDR3 spells CASSLAPLSPATGYGNTIYF. The CDR3 DNA reads as TGTGCCAGCAGCTTAGCGCCCCTCTCCCCTGCCACAGGGTATGGAAACACCATATATTTT.